This TCR beta chain emerged from a study of cytotoxic CD8 clonotypes in ibrutinib-treated CLL. Study-wide results and limits: Among the clonotypes, public ones were uncommon and contracted or held stable on treatment. Clonality increased with ibrutinib response but returned toward baseline at progression.

In the case of this clone: Its antigen is unknown.

Clones were sequenced by immunoSEQ multiplex PCR, and TCRdb holds only the in-frame ones, with some missing. The data contain about 160,000 clones, about 88% of them seen just once; the ten biggest clones take up 3% to 3.5%. Germline trimming cut 6 bases from V and 8 bases from J; bases unmatched to any gene: 8. This CDR3 contains 13 residues. CDR1 and CDR2 (germline): SQVTM, ANQGSEA. Sequenced here: PBMCs, sampled at disease progression, from a patient treated with ibrutinib. The sequence derives from a human donor with chronic lymphocytic leukemia. The chain couples TRBV29-1 to TRBJ2-1, with 9 nucleotides matching TRBD1. CDR3 in DNA: TGCAGCGTGGAGCGGACAGGGGCGTATGAGCAGTTCTTC. It translates to CSVERTGAYEQFF.